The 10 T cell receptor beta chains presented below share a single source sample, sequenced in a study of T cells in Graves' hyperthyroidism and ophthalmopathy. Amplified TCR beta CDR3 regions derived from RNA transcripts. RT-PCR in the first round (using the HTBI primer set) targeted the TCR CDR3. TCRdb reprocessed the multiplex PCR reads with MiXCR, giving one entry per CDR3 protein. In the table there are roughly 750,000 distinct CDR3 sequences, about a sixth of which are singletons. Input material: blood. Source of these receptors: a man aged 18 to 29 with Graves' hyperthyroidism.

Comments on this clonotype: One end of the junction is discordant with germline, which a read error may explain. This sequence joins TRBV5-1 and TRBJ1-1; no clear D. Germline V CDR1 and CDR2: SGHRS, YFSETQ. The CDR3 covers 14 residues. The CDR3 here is CAGSLAKGFTEAFF. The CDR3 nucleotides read TGCGCCGGCAGCTTGGCCAAGGGCTTCACTGAAGCTTTCTTT.

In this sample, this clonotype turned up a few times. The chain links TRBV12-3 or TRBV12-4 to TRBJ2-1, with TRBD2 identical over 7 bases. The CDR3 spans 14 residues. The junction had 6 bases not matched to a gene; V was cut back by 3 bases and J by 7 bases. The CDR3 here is CASSFVGGYNEQFF. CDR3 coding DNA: TGTGCCAGCAGTTTTGTGGGAGGGTATAATGAGCAGTTCTTC.

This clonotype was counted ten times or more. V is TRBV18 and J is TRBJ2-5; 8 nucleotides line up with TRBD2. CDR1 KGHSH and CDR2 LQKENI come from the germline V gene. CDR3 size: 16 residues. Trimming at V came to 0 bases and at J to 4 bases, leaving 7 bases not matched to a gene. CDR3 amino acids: CASSPPSSGRRETQYF. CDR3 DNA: TGTGCCAGCTCACCACCGTCCAGCGGGAGACGAGAGACCCAGTACTTC.

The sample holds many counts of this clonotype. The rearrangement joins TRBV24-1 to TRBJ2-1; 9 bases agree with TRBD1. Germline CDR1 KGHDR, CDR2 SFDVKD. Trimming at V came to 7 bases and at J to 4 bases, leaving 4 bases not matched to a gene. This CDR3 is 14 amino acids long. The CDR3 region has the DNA TGTGCCACCAGCGACAGGGGGTTATACAATGAGCAGTTCTTC. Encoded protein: CATSDRGLYNEQFF.

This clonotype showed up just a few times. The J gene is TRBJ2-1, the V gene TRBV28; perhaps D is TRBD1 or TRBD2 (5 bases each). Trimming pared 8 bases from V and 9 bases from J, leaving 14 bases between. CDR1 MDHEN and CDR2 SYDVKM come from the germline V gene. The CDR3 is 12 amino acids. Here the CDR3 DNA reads TGTGCCAGCGAAACCTCGAGGGGTGAGCAGTTCTTC. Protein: CASETSRGEQFF.

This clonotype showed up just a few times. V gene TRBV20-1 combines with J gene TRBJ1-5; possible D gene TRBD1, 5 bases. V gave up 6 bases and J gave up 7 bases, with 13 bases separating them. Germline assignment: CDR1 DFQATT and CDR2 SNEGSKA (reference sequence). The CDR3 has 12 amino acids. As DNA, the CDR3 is TGCAGTGCAGGACACTCGGAACAGCCCCAGCATTTT. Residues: CSAGHSEQPQHF.

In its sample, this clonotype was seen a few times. In DNA form, the CDR3 reads TGTGCCAGTAGTATTTTGGGAGTAAGCAATCAGCCCCAGCATTTT. Translation gives CASSILGVSNQPQHF. The rearrangement joins TRBV19 to TRBJ1-5; D gene unclear. The germline V and J ends were trimmed by 3 bases and 1 base, with 10 bases remaining between them. This CDR3 contains 15 residues. Germline V lookup: CDR1 LNHDA, CDR2 SQIVND (reference sequence).

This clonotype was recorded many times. The CDR3 DNA reads TGTGCCAGCAGCTTAAGGTGGGACGGAGACAATGAGCAGTTCTTC. Amino acids: CASSLRWDGDNEQFF. This chain links TRBV13 with TRBJ2-1; the D call may be TRBD1 or TRBD2 (5 bases each). The CDR3 is 15 amino acids. V was pared by 2 bases and J by 5 bases, with 13 bases between. CDR1 is PRHDT and CDR2 is FYEKMQ in the germline V gene (reference sequence).

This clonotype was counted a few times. The CDR3 nucleotides read TGTGCCAGCAGCGTAGTTGAAAGGGCAATTGAAGCTTTCTTT. The encoded protein is CASSVVERAIEAFF. The chain employs TRBV9 and TRBJ1-1, with D unclear. V lost 0 bases and J 7 bases, leaving 13 bases between the germline ends. This CDR3 comprises 14 residues. Per the germline V gene, CDR1 is SGDLS and CDR2 is YYNGEE.

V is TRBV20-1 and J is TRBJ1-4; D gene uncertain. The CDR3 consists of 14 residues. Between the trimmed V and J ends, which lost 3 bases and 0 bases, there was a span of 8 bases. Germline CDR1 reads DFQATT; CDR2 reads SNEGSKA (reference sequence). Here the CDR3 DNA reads TGCAGTGCTAGCCGGGGTGCAACTAATGAAAAACTGTTTTTT. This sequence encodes CSASRGATNEKLFF.